This record looks at one T cell receptor beta chain sequence and its context. The CDR3 has 13 residues. Trimming took off 2 bases at V and 5 bases at J, with 9 bases between the two ends. The germline gives CDR1 WNHNN, CDR2 SYGVQD (reference sequence). The protocol was immunoSEQ multiplex PCR, while the TCRdb copy is restricted to in-frame clones and leaves out a portion. The profile shows about 120,000 clones, approximately 87% of them singletons. These data belong to a study of control samples from healthy donors and cancer patients. This receptor was taken from a man aged 25-40 years in good health. Sequencing used blood. The chain employs TRBV10-1 and TRBJ2-5; D is tentatively TRBD1 or TRBD2 (5 bases each). Written as DNA, the CDR3 is TGCGCCAGCAGTGAGCAATGGGGGGAGACCCAGTACTTC. It specifies CASSEQWGETQYF.